The 29 T cell receptor beta chains presented below share a single source sample, sequenced in a study of blood T cell repertoires in COVID-19. TCRdb's copy holds only in-frame clones and misses some; the assay was immunoSEQ multiplex PCR. The table includes under 85,000 clones, more than 70% detected once. Sequenced: peripheral blood. Receptor source: a man at least 80 years old with active or convalescent COVID-19.

CDR3 nucleotides: TGTGCCAGCAGCTTATCACTAGCGCGGGACGAGCAGTACTTC. Translating gives CASSLSLARDEQYF. V and J are TRBV7-2 and TRBJ2-7, with TRBD2 matching over 7 bases. The V gene's germline CDR1 is SGHTA and CDR2 FQGNSA. Trimming removed 2 bases from V and 5 bases from J; junction bases left unmatched: 6. The CDR3 is made up of 14 amino acids.

This chain uses TRBV6-5 with TRBJ1-1; D not certain. V was cut by 5 bases and J by 0 bases, with 10 bases left in between. The CDR3 is made up of 14 amino acids. Germline V gene sequence: CDR1 MNHEY, CDR2 SVGAGI. CDR3 amino acids: CASSLRAVNTEAFF. CDR3 sequence (DNA): TGTGCCAGCAGTCTGAGGGCCGTGAACACTGAAGCTTTCTTT.

This clone was found once. This rearrangement joins TRBV19 to TRBJ1-5; perhaps TRBD1 as D (5 bases). The CDR3 extends over 14 amino acids. CDR1 is LNHDA and CDR2 is SQIVND in the germline V gene (reference sequence). The ends were cut back, 6 bases at V and 4 bases at J, with 13 bases in the middle. The DNA for the CDR3 is TGTGCCAGTAGCCGGGAGGGACGGAATCAGCCCCAGCATTTT. Its protein is CASSREGRNQPQHF.

The V and J genes are TRBV19 and TRBJ1-5, with 7 nucleotides matching TRBD1. The V gene end was trimmed by 1 base and the J gene end by 9 bases; junction bases not matched to a gene: 9. Germline assignment: CDR1 LNHDA and CDR2 SQIVND (reference sequence). The CDR3 has 15 residues. The CDR3 DNA reads as TGTGCCAGTAGTATAGCCGCTACAGGGGTGAGGCCCCAGCATTTT. This gives the protein CASSIAATGVRPQHF.

This clone was seen just once. This chain's CDR3 is CASSTPGAGEENEQFF. The CDR3 DNA is TGTGCCAGCAGTACCCCTGGAGCGGGAGAGGAAAATGAGCAGTTCTTC. The genes are TRBV28 and TRBJ2-1; 8 bases align to TRBD2. Germline V gives CDR1 MDHEN, CDR2 SYDVKM. CDR3 length: 16 amino acids. V trimming: 5 bases; J trimming: 7 bases; junction bases outside the gene matches: 13. The full variable domain, rest sourced from reference TRBV28 and TRBJ2-1, is DVKVTQSSRYLVKRTGEKVFLECVQDMDHENMFWYRQDPGLGLRLIYFSYDVKMKEKGDIPEGYSVSREKKERFSLILESASTNQTSMYLCASSTPGAGEENEQFFGPGTRLTVL.

The V gene is TRBV5-4, the J gene TRBJ2-1; 9 bases line up with TRBD2. Germline V CDR1 and CDR2: SGHNT, YYREEE (reference sequence). The CDR3 sequence is 17 residues long. V shed 0 bases and J 4 bases; nucleotides not matched to a gene: 8. The CDR3 coding sequence is TGTGCCAGCAGCTTGGGAGGTGGCGGGGGGGATTACAATGAGCAGTTCTTC. This codes for CASSLGGGGGDYNEQFF.

The rearrangement links TRBV7-9 to TRBJ2-7; D possibly corresponds to TRBD1 (6 bases). The CDR3 sequence is 15 residues long. Germline assignment: CDR1 SEHNR and CDR2 FQNEAQ (reference sequence). V was shortened by 5 bases and J by 5 bases, with 19 bases between the two germline ends. In nucleotides, the CDR3 is TGTGCCAGCAGCCCAGGACAGACAACTCCCCACGAGCAGTACTTC. It translates to CASSPGQTTPHEQYF.

The rearrangement joins TRBV2 to TRBJ2-3, with TRBD2 identical over 13 bases. Per germline, CDR1 SNHLY and CDR2 FYNNEI. The J segment lost 2 bases and the V segment lost 5 bases, leaving 1 base of the junction unmatched. This CDR3 spans 15 amino acids. DNA for the CDR3: TGTGCCAGCAGTACTAGCGGGGGGGCCACAGATACGCAGTATTTT. Its protein product is CASSTSGGATDTQYF. The variable domain in full, completed from reference TRBV2 and TRBJ2-3, reads EPEVTQTPSHQVTQMGQEVILRCVPISNHLYFYWYRQILGQKVEFLVSFYNNEISEKSEIFDDQFSVERPDGSNFTLKIRSTKLEDSAMYFCASSTSGGATDTQYFGPGTRLTVL.

The table lists this clone with a count of one. In the same sample, other DNA sequences code for this CDR3. This sequence joins TRBV5-1 and TRBJ2-2; 7 bases align to TRBD1. Germline CDR1 reads SGHRS; CDR2 reads YFSETQ. The CDR3 is 15 residues long. V lost 3 bases and J lost 0; bases outside the gene matches: 2. CDR3: CASSSGTANTGELFF. CDR3 bases: TGCGCCAGCAGCTCTGGGACAGCGAACACCGGGGAGCTGTTTTTT.

The chain links TRBV19 to TRBJ2-2; 7 bases map to TRBD2. Trimming took 8 bases from V and 3 from J; bases not matched to a gene: 6. CDR3 length: 14 residues. The germline V gene has CDR1 LNHDA and CDR2 SQIVND (reference sequence). The CDR3 is CASGAGPDTGELFF. As DNA, the CDR3 is TGTGCCAGTGGAGCGGGACCTGACACCGGGGAGCTGTTTTTT. Full variable domain (outside the CDR3, taken from reference TRBV19 and TRBJ2-2): DGGITQSPKYLFRKEGQNVTLSCEQNLNHDAMYWYRQDPGQGLRLIYYSQIVNDFQKGDIAEGYSVSREKKESFPLTVTSAQKNPTAFYLCASGAGPDTGELFFGEGSRLTVL.

The chain recombines TRBV6-2 or TRBV6-3 with TRBJ1-5; weak D call: TRBD1 (5 bases). Per the germline V gene, CDR1 is MNHEY and CDR2 is SVGEGT. Trimming removed 2 bases from V and 8 bases from J, with 13 bases in between. The CDR3 runs to 14 residues. The CDR3 coding sequence is TGTGCCAGCAGTTACGGAAGGGGAAGAGAGCCCCAGCATTTT. As protein: CASSYGRGREPQHF.

The rearrangement joins TRBV5-5 to TRBJ1-2, with 7 positions matching TRBD1. CDR1 and CDR2 from the germline V gene are SGHKS and YYEKEE (reference sequence). V lost 4 bases to trimming and J lost 2 bases; unmatched junction nucleotides: 5. The CDR3 consists of 14 residues. The CDR3 bases are TGTGCCAGCAGCCTCGGACAGGCCAACTATGGCTACACCTTC. Amino acid sequence: CASSLGQANYGYTF.

The V and J genes are TRBV28 and TRBJ1-3, with D perhaps matching TRBD1 (6 bases). This CDR3 comprises 15 residues. Deletions cut 8 bases from V and 0 bases from J, with 14 bases between. Germline assignment: CDR1 MDHEN and CDR2 SYDVKM. In nucleotides, the CDR3 is TGTGCCAGCTTTGGACAGTCGATCTCTGGAAACACCATATATTTT. Translated, it gives CASFGQSISGNTIYF.

This chain joins TRBV25-1 and TRBJ2-5; the match to TRBD1 covers 8 bases. This CDR3 has 12 amino acids. V dropped 7 bases and J dropped 4; count of bases not matched to a gene: 2. Germline V gives CDR1 MGHDK, CDR2 SYGVNS. This CDR3 is CASTDRGETQYF. The CDR3 DNA sequence: TGTGCCAGCACCGACAGGGGAGAGACCCAGTACTTC.

The chain uses TRBV19 and TRBJ2-5; TRBD1 is a possible D gene (6 bases). Trimming took 5 bases from V and 3 from J, leaving 10 bases between them. CDR1 is LNHDA and CDR2 is SQIVND in the germline V gene (reference sequence). The CDR3 sequence is 13 residues long. CDR3 region: CASSSRTEETQYF. The CDR3 DNA is TGTGCCAGTAGTTCCCGGACAGAAGAGACCCAGTACTTC.

This clone was seen just once. The chain recombines TRBV2 with TRBJ1-5, with TRBD1 identical over 8 bases. From germline, CDR1 is SNHLY and CDR2 FYNNEI. V lost 10 bases to trimming and J lost 2 bases; unmatched junction nucleotides: 10. This CDR3 contains 15 residues. CDR3 residues: CAIGKDRARNQPQHF. CDR3 sequence (DNA): TGTGCCATAGGAAAGGACAGGGCTCGCAATCAGCCCCAGCATTTT. The complete variable domain, with remaining parts taken from reference TRBV2 and TRBJ1-5, reads EPEVTQTPSHQVTQMGQEVILRCVPISNHLYFYWYRQILGQKVEFLVSFYNNEISEKSEIFDDQFSVERPDGSNFTLKIRSTKLEDSAMYFCAIGKDRARNQPQHFGDGTRLSIL.

This clone was seen more than once but under ten times. The CDR3 loop is CAWSVHRANTEAFF. The CDR3 region has the DNA TGTGCCTGGAGTGTACACAGGGCGAACACTGAAGCTTTCTTT. The V and J genes are TRBV30 and TRBJ1-1, with a possible D match to TRBD1 (6 bases). CDR1 is GTSNPN and CDR2 is SVGIG in the germline V gene (reference sequence). The CDR3 spans 14 residues. The ends were cut back, 0 bases at V and 1 base at J, with 9 bases in the middle.

The genes are TRBV2 and TRBJ1-5, with D perhaps matching TRBD1 (5 bases). The CDR3 runs to 13 residues. Germline lookup yields CDR1 SNHLY and CDR2 FYNNEI. Between the trimmed V and J ends, which lost 5 bases and 5 bases, there was a span of 10 bases. CDR3 DNA: TGTGCCAGCAGTACAGGTCCCGATCAGCCCCAGCATTTT. Protein: CASSTGPDQPQHF.

V is TRBV6-4 and J is TRBJ2-1; D may be TRBD2 (5 bases). Trimming took 4 bases from V and 2 from J, leaving 12 bases between them. The CDR3 has 15 residues. The germline gives CDR1 MRHNA, CDR2 SNTAGT. CDR3 bases: TGTGCCAGCAGTGGGACTCCACAACCCTACAATGAGCAGTTCTTC. Translation: CASSGTPQPYNEQFF.

This chain joins TRBV2 and TRBJ2-7; D may be TRBD1 (6 bases). Trimming shortened V by 4 bases and J by 0 bases, and 19 bases separated the two germline ends. The CDR3 is 17 residues long. Germline CDR1 reads SNHLY; CDR2 reads FYNNEI. The DNA of the CDR3 is TGTGCCAGCAGTGTACCCAACTACAGGGCGAGCTCCTACGAGCAGTACTTC. Protein product: CASSVPNYRASSYEQYF.

V is TRBV28 and J is TRBJ1-3, with D possibly TRBD1 on 5 matching bases. Trimming pared 3 bases from V and 2 bases from J, leaving 11 bases between. Looked up from germline, CDR1 is MDHEN and CDR2 is SYDVKM. This CDR3 region has 15 residues. CDR3 in amino acids: CASSFPRDAGNTIYF. The CDR3 DNA reads as TGTGCCAGCAGTTTCCCCAGGGATGCTGGAAACACCATATATTTT.

The chain is built from TRBV6-4 and TRBJ2-3; D might be TRBD2 (6 bases). Germline lookup yields CDR1 MRHNA and CDR2 SNTAGT. This CDR3 region has 13 residues. V lost 4 bases to trimming and J lost 7 bases, with 12 bases between them. The CDR3: CASSGGTPYTQYF. The CDR3 bases are TGTGCCAGCAGTGGGGGGACTCCTTATACGCAGTATTTT.

This rearrangement joins TRBV7-8 to TRBJ2-1; no definite D call. V was clipped by 5 bases and J by 10 bases, with 9 bases between them. This CDR3 is 11 amino acids long. CDR1 is SGHVS, CDR2 FQNEAQ, per germline. As DNA, the CDR3 is TGTGCCAGCAGCCTCCAGACAGAGCAGTTCTTC. Translating gives CASSLQTEQFF.

V usage is TRBV30 and J usage is TRBJ2-5; perhaps TRBD2 as D (6 bases). The CDR3 consists of 14 residues. Per the germline V gene, CDR1 is GTSNPN and CDR2 is SVGIG (reference sequence). V lost 0 bases and J 5 bases, leaving 13 bases between the germline ends. CDR3 nucleotide sequence: TGTGCCTGGAGTGTAAGGGACTTTCAGGAGACCCAGTACTTC. This encodes CAWSVRDFQETQYF.

The rearrangement links TRBV5-6 to TRBJ1-1; D may be TRBD1 (5 bases). The germline gives CDR1 SGHDT, CDR2 YYEEEE. V lost 4 bases, J lost 4 bases, and 14 bases lay in between. CDR3 length equals 14 residues. The CDR3 DNA is TGTGCCAGCAGCCTGGCTTTGGGGGGCACTGAAGCTTTCTTT. Protein sequence: CASSLALGGTEAFF.

This clone showed up many times. This chain links TRBV14 with TRBJ1-2; 10 bases match TRBD1. The CDR3 totals 15 residues. Trimming cost V 4 bases and J 2 bases; bases outside gene matches: 4. Germline CDR1 is SGHDN and CDR2 is FVKESK. Here the CDR3 DNA reads TGTGCCAGCAGCCCGACAGGGGGCTGGAACTATGGCTACACCTTC. Its translation is CASSPTGGWNYGYTF. Variable domain in full (rest from reference TRBV14 and TRBJ1-2): EAGVTQFPSHSVIEKGQTVTLRCDPISGHDNLYWYRRVMGKEIKFLLHFVKESKQDESGMPNNRFLAERTGGTYSTLKVQPAELEDSGVYFCASSPTGGWNYGYTFGSGTRLTVV.

The CDR3 nucleotides are TGTGCCAGCAGCCAAGCCAGGGGGACCATGACAGAGACCCAGTACTTC. Amino acids: CASSQARGTMTETQYF. The chain is built from TRBV3-1 (or the pseudogene TRBV3-2) and TRBJ2-5, with TRBD1 matching 7 bases. Per germline, CDR1 LGHDT and CDR2 YNNKEL (reference sequence). J gave up 4 bases and V 1 base, and 9 bases lay outside the gene matches. The CDR3 spans 16 residues.

The chain recombines TRBV6-1 with TRBJ1-2; tentatively, D is TRBD1 (5 bases). Germline-derived CDR1 and CDR2 are MNHNS and SASEGT. The ends were cut back, 3 bases at V and 4 bases at J, with 12 bases in the middle. The CDR3 is 14 residues long. The CDR3, as DNA: TGTGCCAGCAGTGAGTCCCGGGGGTTCTATGGCTACACCTTC. Translation gives CASSESRGFYGYTF.

In its sample, this clone was seen a few times. V usage is TRBV7-3 and J usage is TRBJ2-1, with 8 bases identical to TRBD2. The trim removed 0 bases at V and 10 bases at J, leaving 5 bases unmatched. CDR1 is SGHTA and CDR2 is FQGTGA in the germline V gene. The CDR3 contains 14 residues. The CDR3 coding sequence is TGTGCCAGCAGCTTAACGGGACTAGTCAAGGAGCAGTTCTTC. This sequence encodes CASSLTGLVKEQFF.